Sequencing of this T cell receptor beta chain was carried out in a study of blood T cell repertoires in COVID-19. At the level of the study: The analysed material was cDNA or gDNA that came from T cells, B-cell-depleted T cells, or PBMCs.

Germline loops: CDR1 MDHEN, CDR2 SYDVKM. The CDR3 runs to 12 residues. Trimming pared 6 bases from V and 7 bases from J, leaving 13 bases between. Per the study methods: Reference gene primer amplification yielded estimated nucleated cell counts. Profiling relied on immunoSEQ multiplex PCR, and the TCRdb table lists in-frame clones only, not all of them. V, J and clone size derive from that table, while D and trimming were established from the DNA sequence. The repertoire holds tens of thousands of clones, with about nine tenths as singletons. This clone was recorded only once. The chain has TRBV28 and TRBJ2-7; D is perhaps TRBD2 (5 bases). Sequencing was carried out using peripheral blood. The TCR comes from a man aged 45-65 years with COVID-19, enrolled during active disease. This CDR3 is CASSPRGREQYF. The CDR3 nucleotides read TGTGCCAGCAGCCCTCGAGGGCGGGAGCAGTACTTC.